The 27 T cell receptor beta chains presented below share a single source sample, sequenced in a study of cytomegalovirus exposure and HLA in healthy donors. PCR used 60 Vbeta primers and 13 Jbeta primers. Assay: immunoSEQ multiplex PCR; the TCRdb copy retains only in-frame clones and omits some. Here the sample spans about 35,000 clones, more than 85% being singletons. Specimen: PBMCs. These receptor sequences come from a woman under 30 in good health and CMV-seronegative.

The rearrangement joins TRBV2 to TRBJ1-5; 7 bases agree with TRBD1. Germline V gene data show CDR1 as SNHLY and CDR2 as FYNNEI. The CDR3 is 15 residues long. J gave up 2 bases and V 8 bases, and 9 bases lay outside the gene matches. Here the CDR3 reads CASSVEGAGNQPQHF. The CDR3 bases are TGTGCCAGCTCCGTTGAGGGGGCAGGCAATCAGCCCCAGCATTTT.

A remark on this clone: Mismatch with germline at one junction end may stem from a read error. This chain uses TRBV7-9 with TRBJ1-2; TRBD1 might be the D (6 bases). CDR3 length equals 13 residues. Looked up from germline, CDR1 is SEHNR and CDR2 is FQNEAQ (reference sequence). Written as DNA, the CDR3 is TGTTCCAGCAGCAATGGGGACATTCTTGGCTACACCTTC. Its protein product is CSSSNGDILGYTF.

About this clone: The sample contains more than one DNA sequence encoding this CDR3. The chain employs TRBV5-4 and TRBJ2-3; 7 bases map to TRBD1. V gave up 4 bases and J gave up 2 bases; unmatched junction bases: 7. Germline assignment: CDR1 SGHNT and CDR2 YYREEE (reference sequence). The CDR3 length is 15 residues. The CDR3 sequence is CASSLPGQNTDTQYF. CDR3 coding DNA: TGTGCCAGCAGCCTCCCGGGACAGAACACAGATACGCAGTATTTT.

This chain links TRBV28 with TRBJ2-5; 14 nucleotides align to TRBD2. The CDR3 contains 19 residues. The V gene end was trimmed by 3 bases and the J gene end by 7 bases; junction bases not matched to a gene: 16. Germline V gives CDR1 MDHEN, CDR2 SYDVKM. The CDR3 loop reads CASSFFQWRLAGGRGTQYF. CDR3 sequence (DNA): TGTGCCAGCAGTTTCTTTCAGTGGAGACTAGCGGGAGGGAGAGGGACCCAGTACTTC. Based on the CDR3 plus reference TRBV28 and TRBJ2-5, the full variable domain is DVKVTQSSRYLVKRTGEKVFLECVQDMDHENMFWYRQDPGLGLRLIYFSYDVKMKEKGDIPEGYSVSREKKERFSLILESASTNQTSMYLCASSFFQWRLAGGRGTQYFGPGTRLLVL.

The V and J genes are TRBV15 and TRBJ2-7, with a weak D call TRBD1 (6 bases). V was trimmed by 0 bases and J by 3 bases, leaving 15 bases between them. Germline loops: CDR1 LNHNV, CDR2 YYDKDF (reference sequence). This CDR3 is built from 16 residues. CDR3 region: CATSREAGTLRYEQYF. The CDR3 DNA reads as TGTGCCACCAGCAGAGAGGCCGGGACACTCCGCTACGAGCAGTACTTC.

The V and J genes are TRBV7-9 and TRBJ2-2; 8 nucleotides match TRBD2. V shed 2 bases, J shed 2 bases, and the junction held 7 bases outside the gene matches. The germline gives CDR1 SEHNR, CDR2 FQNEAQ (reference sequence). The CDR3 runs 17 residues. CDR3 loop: CASSLTTSGLNTGELFF. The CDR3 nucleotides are TGTGCCAGCAGCTTAACTACTAGCGGACTCAACACCGGGGAGCTGTTTTTT.

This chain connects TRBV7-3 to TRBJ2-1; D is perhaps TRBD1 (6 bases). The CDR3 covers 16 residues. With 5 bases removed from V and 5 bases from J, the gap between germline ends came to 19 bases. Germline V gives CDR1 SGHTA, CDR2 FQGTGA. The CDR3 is CASSLTRDNNNNEQFF. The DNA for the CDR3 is TGTGCCAGCAGCCTGACCCGGGACAACAATAACAATGAGCAGTTCTTC.

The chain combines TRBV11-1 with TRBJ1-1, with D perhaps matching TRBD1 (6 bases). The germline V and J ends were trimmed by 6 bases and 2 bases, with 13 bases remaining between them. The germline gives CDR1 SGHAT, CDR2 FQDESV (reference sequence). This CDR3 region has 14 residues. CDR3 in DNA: TGTGCCAGCAGTCTAGGGGGTCTAAACACTGAAGCTTTCTTT. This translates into CASSLGGLNTEAFF.

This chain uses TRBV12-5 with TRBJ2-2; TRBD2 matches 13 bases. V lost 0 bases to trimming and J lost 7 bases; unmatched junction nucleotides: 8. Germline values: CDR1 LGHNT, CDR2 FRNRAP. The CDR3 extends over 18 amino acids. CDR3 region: CASGLVLLAGGPGGELFF. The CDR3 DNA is TGTGCTAGTGGTTTGGTACTACTAGCGGGAGGGCCAGGCGGGGAGCTGTTTTTT.

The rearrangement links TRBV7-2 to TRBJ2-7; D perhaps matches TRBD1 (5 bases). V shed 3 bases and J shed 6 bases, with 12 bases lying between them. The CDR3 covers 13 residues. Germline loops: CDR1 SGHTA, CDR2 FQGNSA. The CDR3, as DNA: TGTGCCAGCAGCTTTAGGGGCCGAGCCGAGCAGTACTTC. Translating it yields CASSFRGRAEQYF.

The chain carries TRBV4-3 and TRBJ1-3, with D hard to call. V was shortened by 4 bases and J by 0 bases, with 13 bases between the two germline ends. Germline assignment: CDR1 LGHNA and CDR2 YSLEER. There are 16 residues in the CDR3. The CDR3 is CASSRHLGSSGNTIYF. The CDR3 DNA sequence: TGCGCCAGCAGCCGCCATCTCGGGAGCTCTGGAAACACCATATATTTT.

CDR3 DNA sequence: TGTGCCAGCAGCGGGGGACTAGTAGGGCGTGAGCAGTTCTTC. This encodes CASSGGLVGREQFF. V usage is TRBV5-6 and J usage is TRBJ2-1; 8 nucleotides agree with TRBD2. The CDR3 length is 14 residues. Germline values: CDR1 SGHDT, CDR2 YYEEEE. Unmatched junction bases numbered 9, after V lost 4 bases and J lost 9 bases.

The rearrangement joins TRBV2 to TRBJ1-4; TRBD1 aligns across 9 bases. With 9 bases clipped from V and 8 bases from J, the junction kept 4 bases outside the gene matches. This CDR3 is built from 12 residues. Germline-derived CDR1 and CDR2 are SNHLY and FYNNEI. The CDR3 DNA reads TGTGCCAGTAGACAGGGGGGGGAAAAACTGTTTTTT. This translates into CASRQGGEKLFF.

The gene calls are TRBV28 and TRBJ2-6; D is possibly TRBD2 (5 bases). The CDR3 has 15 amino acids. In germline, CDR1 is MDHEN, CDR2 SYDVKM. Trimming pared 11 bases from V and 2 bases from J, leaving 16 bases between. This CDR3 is CAVRGRGAGANVLTF. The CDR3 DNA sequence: TGTGCCGTTCGTGGACGGGGAGCTGGGGCCAACGTCCTGACTTTC.

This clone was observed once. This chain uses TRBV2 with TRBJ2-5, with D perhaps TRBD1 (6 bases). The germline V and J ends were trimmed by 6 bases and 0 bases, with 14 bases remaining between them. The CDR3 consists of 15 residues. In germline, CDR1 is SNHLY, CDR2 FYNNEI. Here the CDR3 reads CASSRPQGNQETQYF. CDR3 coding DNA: TGTGCCAGCAGCCGACCACAGGGAAACCAAGAGACCCAGTACTTC.

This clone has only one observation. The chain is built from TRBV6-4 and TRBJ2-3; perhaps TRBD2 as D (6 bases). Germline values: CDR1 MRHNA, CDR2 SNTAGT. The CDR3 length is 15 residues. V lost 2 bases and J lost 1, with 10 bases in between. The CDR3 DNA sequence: TGTGCCAGCAGTGACAGGGTAGCGGGCACAGATACGCAGTATTTT. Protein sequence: CASSDRVAGTDTQYF.

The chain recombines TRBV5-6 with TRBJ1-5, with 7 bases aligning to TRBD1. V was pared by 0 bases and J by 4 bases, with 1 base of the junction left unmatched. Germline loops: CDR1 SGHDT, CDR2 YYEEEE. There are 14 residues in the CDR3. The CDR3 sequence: CASSLGDRNQPQHF. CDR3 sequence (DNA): TGTGCCAGCAGCTTGGGGGACAGAAATCAGCCCCAGCATTTT.

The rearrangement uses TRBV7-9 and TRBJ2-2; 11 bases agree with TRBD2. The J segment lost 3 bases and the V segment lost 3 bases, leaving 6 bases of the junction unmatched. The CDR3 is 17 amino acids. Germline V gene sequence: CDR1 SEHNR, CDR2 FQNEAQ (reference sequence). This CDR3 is CASSLLLAGEHTGELFF. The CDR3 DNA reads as TGTGCCAGCAGCTTGCTACTAGCGGGAGAGCACACCGGGGAGCTGTTTTTT.

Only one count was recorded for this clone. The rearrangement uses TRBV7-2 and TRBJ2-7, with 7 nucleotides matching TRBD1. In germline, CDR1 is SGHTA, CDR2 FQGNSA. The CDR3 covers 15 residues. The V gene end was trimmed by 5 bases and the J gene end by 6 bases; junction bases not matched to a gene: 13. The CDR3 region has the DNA TGTGCCAGCAGCCCCCGACCCGACAGGGATAGCGAGCAGTACTTC. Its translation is CASSPRPDRDSEQYF.

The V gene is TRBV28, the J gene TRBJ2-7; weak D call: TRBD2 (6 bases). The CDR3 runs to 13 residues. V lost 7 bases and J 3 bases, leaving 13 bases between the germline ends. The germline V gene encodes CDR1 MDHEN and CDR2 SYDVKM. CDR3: CASKAQGGYEQYF. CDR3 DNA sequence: TGTGCCAGCAAGGCGCAGGGAGGCTACGAGCAGTACTTC.

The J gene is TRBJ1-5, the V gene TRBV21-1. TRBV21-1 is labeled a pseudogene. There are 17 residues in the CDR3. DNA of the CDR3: TGTGCCAGCAGCCCCCGCGGTCGTGATTATAGCAATCAGCCCCAGCATTTT. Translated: CASSPRGRDYSNQPQHF.

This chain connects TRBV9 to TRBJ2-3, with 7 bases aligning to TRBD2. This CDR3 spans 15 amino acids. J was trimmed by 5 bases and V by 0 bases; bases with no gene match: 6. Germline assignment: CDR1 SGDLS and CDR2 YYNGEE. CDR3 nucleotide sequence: TGTGCCAGCAGCGTAGGCGCGGGAGCCGTAGATACGCAGTATTTT. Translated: CASSVGAGAVDTQYF.

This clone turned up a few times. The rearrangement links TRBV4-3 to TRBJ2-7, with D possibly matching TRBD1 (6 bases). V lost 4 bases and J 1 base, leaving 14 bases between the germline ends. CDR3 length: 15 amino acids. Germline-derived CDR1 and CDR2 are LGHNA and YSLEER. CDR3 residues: CASSRYRDFSYEQYF. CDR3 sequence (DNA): TGCGCCAGCAGCCGATACAGGGATTTTTCCTACGAGCAGTACTTC.

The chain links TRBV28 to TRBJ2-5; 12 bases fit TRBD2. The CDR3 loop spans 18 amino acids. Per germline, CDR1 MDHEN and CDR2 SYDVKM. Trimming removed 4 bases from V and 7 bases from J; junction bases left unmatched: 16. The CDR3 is CASSSLTSGSRQGGTQYF. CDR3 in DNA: TGTGCCAGCAGTTCCTTGACTAGCGGGAGTAGGCAAGGCGGGACCCAGTACTTC.

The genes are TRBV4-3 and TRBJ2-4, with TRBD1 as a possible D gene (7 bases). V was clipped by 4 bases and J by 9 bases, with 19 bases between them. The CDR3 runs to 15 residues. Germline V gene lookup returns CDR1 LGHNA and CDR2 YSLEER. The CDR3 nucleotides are TGCGCCAGCAGCCGACTGTTAACAGGGGAGGCCATTCAGTACTTC. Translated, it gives CASSRLLTGEAIQYF.

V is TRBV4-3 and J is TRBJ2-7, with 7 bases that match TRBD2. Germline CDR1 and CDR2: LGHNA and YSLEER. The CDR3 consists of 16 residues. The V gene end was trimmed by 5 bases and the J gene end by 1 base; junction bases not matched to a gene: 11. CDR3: CASSSGLAETSYEQYF. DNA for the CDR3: TGCGCCAGCAGCTCGGGGCTAGCGGAGACTTCCTACGAGCAGTACTTC.

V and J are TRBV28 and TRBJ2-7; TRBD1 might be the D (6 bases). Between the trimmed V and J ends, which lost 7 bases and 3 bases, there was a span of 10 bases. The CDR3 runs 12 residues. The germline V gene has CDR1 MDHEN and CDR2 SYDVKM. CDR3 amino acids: CASTGDNYEQYF. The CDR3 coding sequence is TGTGCCAGCACTGGGGACAACTACGAGCAGTACTTC.